Presented here are 14 T cell receptor beta chains from one specimen sequenced in a study of tumor-infiltrating lymphocytes in glioblastoma multiforme. TCR beta libraries were built from RNA through three nested multiplex PCR rounds using modified ARM-PCR. TCRdb re-called the multiplex PCR reads through MiXCR, storing one row per CDR3 protein. The sample holds almost 20,000 distinct CDR3 sequences, under 80% seen once. Sequencing used peripheral blood. These receptors all come from a male donor with glioblastoma.

A remark on this clonotype: The CDR3 ends on some other residue instead of the conserved phenylalanine or tryptophan, so this is likely a read error. This chain links TRBV28 with TRBJ2-7; TRBD1 matches 8 bases. From germline, CDR1 is MDHEN and CDR2 SYDVKM. This CDR3 region has 15 residues. Losses at the gene ends were 5 bases for V and 3 bases for J; bases not matched to a gene: 9. CDR3 region: CASSPGTGSLYEQYL. CDR3 nucleotides: TGTGCCAGCAGTCCCGGGACAGGCTCCCTCTACGAGCAGTACCTC.

This chain connects TRBV2 to TRBJ2-3, with D perhaps TRBD2 (6 bases). Looked up from germline, CDR1 is SNHLY and CDR2 is FYNNEI. The V and J ends lost 11 bases and 0 bases respectively, with 15 bases between them. There are 14 residues in the CDR3. CDR3 in DNA: TGTGCCTTGCAAGCGGGCCCTAGCACAGATACGCAGTATTTT. Translation gives CALQAGPSTDTQYF. The variable domain in full, with the rest retrieved from reference TRBV2 and TRBJ2-3, is EPEVTQTPSHQVTQMGQEVILRCVPISNHLYFYWYRQILGQKVEFLVSFYNNEISEKSEIFDDQFSVERPDGSNFTLKIRSTKLEDSAMYFCALQAGPSTDTQYFGPGTRLTVL.

This clonotype was seen only once. Given a much more abundant clone one base away, this may be a read error. The conserved final phenylalanine or tryptophan is absent from the CDR3, which likely points to a read error. The CDR3 bases are TGCAGCGTTGACGACCTAGCGGGAGGAGACACAGATACGCAGTATCTT. This sequence encodes CSVDDLAGGDTDTQYL. The rearrangement links TRBV29-1 to TRBJ2-3, with TRBD2 matching over 11 bases. The CDR3 extends over 16 amino acids. Trimming at V came to 3 bases and at J to 2 bases, leaving 7 bases not matched to a gene. Germline CDR1 SQVTM, CDR2 ANQGSEA.

In this sample, this clonotype turned up a few times. V usage is TRBV12-3 or TRBV12-4 and J usage is TRBJ2-1; D gene unclear. Trimming took off 6 bases at V and 11 bases at J, with 11 bases between the two ends. This CDR3 is 11 amino acids long. The CDR3 DNA reads as TGTGCCAGCAGCTCAGGTTATAAGCAGTTCTTC. Its protein product is CASSSGYKQFF.

The chain recombines TRBV11-3 with TRBJ2-1; TRBD2 matches 12 bases. V shed 9 bases, J shed 6 bases, and the junction held 6 bases outside the gene matches. This CDR3 is 14 amino acids long. The germline V gene has CDR1 SGHNT and CDR2 YENEEA. CDR3 in amino acids: CASPSGRASNEQFF. CDR3 in DNA: TGTGCCAGTCCTAGCGGGAGGGCCTCCAATGAGCAGTTCTTC. The full variable domain, in which reference TRBV11-3 and TRBJ2-1 provide the parts outside the CDR3, is EAGVVQSPRYKIIEKKQPVAFWCNPISGHNTLYWYLQNLGQGPELLIRYENEEAVDDSQLPKDRFSAERLKGVDSTLKIQPAELGDSAVYLCASPSGRASNEQFFGPGTRLTVL.

With respect to this clonotype: A clone one base away is much larger, so this may be a read error. In this CDR3 the conserved last residue, phenylalanine or tryptophan, is missing, so a read error is likely. Because the CDR3's place on the DNA is in doubt, the DNA is left out and the CDR3 is given as listed by TCRdb. The chain links TRBV14 to TRBJ1-2. The germline gives CDR1 SGHDN, CDR2 FVKESK. The CDR3 adds up to 12 amino acids, both ends counted. CDR3 in amino acids: CASSQGVVGYIL.

The sample holds a few counts of this clonotype. J is TRBJ1-5 and V is TRBV20-1, with 8 bases matching TRBD1. This CDR3 is built from 15 residues. The V gene end was trimmed by 3 bases and the J gene end by 3 bases; junction bases not matched to a gene: 7. Germline V gene data show CDR1 as DFQATT and CDR2 as SNEGSKA (reference sequence). The CDR3: CSAREQGVNNQPQHF. The CDR3 DNA follows: TGCAGTGCTAGGGAACAGGGGGTAAACAATCAGCCCCAGCATTTT.

About this clonotype: One end of the junction is discordant with germline, which a read error may explain. The J gene is TRBJ2-5, the V gene TRBV29-1, with 7 bases identical to TRBD1. CDR3 size: 14 residues. From germline, CDR1 is SQVTM and CDR2 ANQGSEA. The CDR3 loop reads CSVSPGTEGETQCF. DNA of the CDR3: TGCAGCGTTTCCCCCGGGACAGAGGGAGAGACCCAGTGCTTC.

A word on this clonotype: Lacking the conserved final phenylalanine or tryptophan, this CDR3 likely reflects a read error. The CDR3 sequence is CASSLALVREQFL. The CDR3 nucleotides are TGTGCCAGCAGCTTAGCCCTAGTGCGTGAGCAGTTCCTC. This chain joins TRBV7-9 and TRBJ2-1; D remains ambiguous. The CDR3 has 13 amino acids. V lost 0 bases and J lost 9, with 9 bases in between. The V gene's germline CDR1 is SEHNR and CDR2 FQNEAQ (reference sequence).

The chain has TRBV11-1 and TRBJ2-3; D is unresolved. V was trimmed by 5 bases and J by 5 bases, leaving 8 bases between them. The CDR3 consists of 12 residues. Germline lookup yields CDR1 SGHAT and CDR2 FQDESV (reference sequence). The CDR3 DNA is TGTGCCAGCAGCAACTTCATAGATACGCAGTATTTT. Encoded protein: CASSNFIDTQYF. Full variable domain (remainder filled in from reference TRBV11-1 and TRBJ2-3): EAEVAQSPRYKITEKSQAVAFWCDPISGHATLYWYRQILGQGPELLVQFQDESVVDDSQLPKDRFSAERLKGVDSTLKIQPAELGDSAMYLCASSNFIDTQYFGPGTRLTVL.

The CDR3 DNA reads as TGTGCCAGCAGTGAACGGGCAGGCAATCAGCCCCAGCATTTT. Translating it yields CASSERAGNQPQHF. The V call is TRBV6-1, the J call TRBJ1-5; no reliable D call. V lost 2 bases to trimming and J lost 2 bases, with 7 bases between them. Germline CDR1 and CDR2: MNHNS and SASEGT. This CDR3 is built from 14 residues.

This clonotype was observed a few times. V usage is TRBV11-2 and J usage is TRBJ2-5; D ambiguous. Trimming left V 2 bases short and J 5 bases short, with 9 bases between. The CDR3 sequence is 13 residues long. Germline loops: CDR1 SGHAT, CDR2 FQNNGV. In DNA, the CDR3 is TGTGCCAGCAGCTTAAGAGCATTTGAGACCCAGTACTTC. It yields the protein CASSLRAFETQYF. The entire variable domain, with the rest obtained from reference TRBV11-2 and TRBJ2-5, is as follows: EAGVAQSPRYKIIEKRQSVAFWCNPISGHATLYWYQQILGQGPKLLIQFQNNGVVDDSQLPKDRFSAERLKGVDSTLKIQPAKLEDSAVYLCASSLRAFETQYFGPGTRLLVL.

The chain uses TRBV11-2 and TRBJ1-3, with D possibly TRBD1 on 6 matching bases. There are 15 residues in the CDR3. The V end lost 5 bases, the J end lost 0 bases, and 11 bases lay between the germline ends. Per the germline V gene, CDR1 is SGHAT and CDR2 is FQNNGV. DNA for the CDR3: TGTGCCAGCAGCGCCGGGACACCCTCTGGAAACACCATATATTTT. Translating it yields CASSAGTPSGNTIYF.

This chain joins TRBV11-2 and TRBJ2-7; perhaps D is TRBD1 or TRBD2 (5 bases each). The CDR3 contains 15 residues. The V end lost 4 bases, the J end lost 12 bases, and 25 bases lay between the germline ends. Germline CDR1 reads SGHAT; CDR2 reads FQNNGV. The CDR3 DNA follows: TGTGCCAGCAGCTCTCCCGGGGCCTTCGGCTACGTGCGGTACTTC. Protein product: CASSSPGAFGYVRYF.